Here is one T cell receptor (beta chain) with its context. The antigen remains unidentified. Trimming took off 10 bases at V and 3 bases at J, with 19 bases between the two ends. The germline gives CDR1 MNHEY, CDR2 SVGAGI. The CDR3 is 14 residues long. Assay used: immunoSEQ multiplex PCR; TCRdb lists only in-frame clones, some missing. The table has 30,000 to 45,000 clones, approximately 83% seen once. The data were obtained in a study of PD-1 blockade in mismatch repair-deficient tumors. Background on the study: Enrolled about 2013-2017, patients had progressing, pretreated mismatch repair-deficient cancers of approximately 13 types. Study-level points and caveats: Tumor-resident clones, often absent from pretreatment blood, expanded after pembrolizumab and then contracted.

The TCR sequence derives from an adult with mismatch repair-deficient cancer. V is TRBV6-5 and J is TRBJ2-7, with D perhaps matching TRBD2 (5 bases). The source material was PBMCs, sampled about 40 weeks after starting pembrolizumab. This CDR3 reads CATRRQSSIYEQYF. The CDR3 nucleotides are TGTGCCACCCGGAGGCAGTCATCGATCTACGAGCAGTACTTC.